This T cell receptor (beta chain) was retrieved from a study of T cell responses to AZD1222 COVID-19 vaccine. Data came from immunoSEQ multiplex PCR; TCRdb stores just in-frame clones and leaves some out. The sample shows some 140,000 clones, 70% to 90% of them seen only once. This material consisted of peripheral blood, taken 28 days after the second dose of the MenACWY control vaccine. The sequence was collected from an adult who received the MenACWY meningococcal vaccine as a control.

The CDR3, as DNA: TGCGCCAGCAGCCCGCAATACGGGGGCTCCTACAATGAGCAGTTCTTC. It translates to CASSPQYGGSYNEQFF. This chain connects TRBV5-1 to TRBJ2-1, with D possibly TRBD2 on 6 matching bases. Trimming took 4 bases from V and 0 from J, leaving 14 bases between them. Germline loops: CDR1 SGHRS, CDR2 YFSETQ. This CDR3 is built from 16 residues.